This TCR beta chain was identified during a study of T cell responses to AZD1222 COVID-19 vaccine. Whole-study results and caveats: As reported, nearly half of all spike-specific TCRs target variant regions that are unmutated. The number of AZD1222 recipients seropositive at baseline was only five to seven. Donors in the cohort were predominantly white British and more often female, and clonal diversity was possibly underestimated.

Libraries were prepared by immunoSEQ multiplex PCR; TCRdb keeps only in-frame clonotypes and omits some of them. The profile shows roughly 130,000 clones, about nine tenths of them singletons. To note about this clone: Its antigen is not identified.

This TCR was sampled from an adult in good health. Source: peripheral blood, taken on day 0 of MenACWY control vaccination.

For the CDR3, the DNA is TGTGCCAGCAGCTTGCGGGGGCGCATAGTAAGTAGCTATGGCTACACCTTC. Encoded protein: CASSLRGRIVSSYGYTF. The V and J genes are TRBV5-6 and TRBJ1-2, with D possibly TRBD1 on 6 matching bases. V dropped 1 base and J dropped 4 bases, with 20 bases sitting between them. Germline loops: CDR1 SGHDT, CDR2 YYEEEE. The CDR3 spans 17 residues. The whole variable domain, remainder taken from reference TRBV5-6 and TRBJ1-2, is DAGVTQSPTHLIKTRGQQVTLRCSPKSGHDTVSWYQQALGQGPQFIFQYYEEEERQRGNFPDRFSGHQFPNYSSELNVNALLLGDSALYLCASSLRGRIVSSYGYTFGSGTRLTVV.